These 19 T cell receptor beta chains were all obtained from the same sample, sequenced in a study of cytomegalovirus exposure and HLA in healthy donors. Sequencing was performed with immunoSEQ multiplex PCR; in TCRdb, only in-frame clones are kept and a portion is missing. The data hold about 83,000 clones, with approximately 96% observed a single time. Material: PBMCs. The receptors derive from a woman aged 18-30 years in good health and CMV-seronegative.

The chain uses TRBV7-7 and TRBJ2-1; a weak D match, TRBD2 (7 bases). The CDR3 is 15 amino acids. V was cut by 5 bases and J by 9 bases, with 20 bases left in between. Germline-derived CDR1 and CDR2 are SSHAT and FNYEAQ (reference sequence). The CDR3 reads CASSPSGGQEGEQFF. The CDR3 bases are TGTGCCAGCAGCCCCTCCGGGGGGCAGGAAGGTGAGCAGTTCTTC.

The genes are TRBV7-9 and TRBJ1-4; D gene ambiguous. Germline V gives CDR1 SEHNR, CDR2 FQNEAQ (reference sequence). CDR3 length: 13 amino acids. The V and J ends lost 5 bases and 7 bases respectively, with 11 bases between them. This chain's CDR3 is CASSPMSTEKLFF. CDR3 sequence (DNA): TGTGCCAGCAGCCCTATGTCTACTGAAAAACTGTTTTTT.

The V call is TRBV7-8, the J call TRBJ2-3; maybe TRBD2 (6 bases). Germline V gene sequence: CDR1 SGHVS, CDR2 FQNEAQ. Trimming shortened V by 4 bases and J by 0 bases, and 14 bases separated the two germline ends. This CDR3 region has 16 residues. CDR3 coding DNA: TGTGCCAGCAGCTCTCTTGGCGGGACTAGCACAGATACGCAGTATTTT. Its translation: CASSSLGGTSTDTQYF.

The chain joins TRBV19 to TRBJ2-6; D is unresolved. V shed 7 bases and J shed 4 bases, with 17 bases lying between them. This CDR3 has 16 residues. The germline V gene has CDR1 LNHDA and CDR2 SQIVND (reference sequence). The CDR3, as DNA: TGTGCCAGTAAACTGGCGAGGTTCGAGGGGGCCAACGTCCTGACTTTC. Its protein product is CASKLARFEGANVLTF.

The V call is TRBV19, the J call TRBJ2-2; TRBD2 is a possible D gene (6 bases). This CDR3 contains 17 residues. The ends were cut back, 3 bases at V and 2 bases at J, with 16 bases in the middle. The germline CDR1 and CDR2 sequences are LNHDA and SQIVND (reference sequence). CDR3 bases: TGTGCCAGTAGTATTGGGGCCGGGACTTCAAACACCGGGGAGCTGTTTTTT. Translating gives CASSIGAGTSNTGELFF.

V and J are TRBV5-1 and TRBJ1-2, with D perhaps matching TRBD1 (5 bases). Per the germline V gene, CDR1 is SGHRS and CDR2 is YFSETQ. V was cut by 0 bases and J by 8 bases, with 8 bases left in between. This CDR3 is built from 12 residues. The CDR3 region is CASSLAREGYTF. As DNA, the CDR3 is TGCGCCAGCAGCTTGGCCAGGGAAGGCTACACCTTC.

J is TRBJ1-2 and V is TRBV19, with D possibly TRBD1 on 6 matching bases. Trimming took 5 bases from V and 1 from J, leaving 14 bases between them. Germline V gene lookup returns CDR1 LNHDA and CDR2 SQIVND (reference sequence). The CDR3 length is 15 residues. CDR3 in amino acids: CASSFWTAFNYGYTF. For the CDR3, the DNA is TGTGCCAGTAGTTTCTGGACAGCCTTTAACTATGGCTACACCTTC.

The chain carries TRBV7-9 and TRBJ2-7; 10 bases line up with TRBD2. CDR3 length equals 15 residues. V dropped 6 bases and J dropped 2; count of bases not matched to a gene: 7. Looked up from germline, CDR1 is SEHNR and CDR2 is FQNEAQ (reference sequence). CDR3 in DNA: TGTGCCAGCAGTCTAGCGGGAGTACTCCCCTACGAGCAGTACTTC. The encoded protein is CASSLAGVLPYEQYF.

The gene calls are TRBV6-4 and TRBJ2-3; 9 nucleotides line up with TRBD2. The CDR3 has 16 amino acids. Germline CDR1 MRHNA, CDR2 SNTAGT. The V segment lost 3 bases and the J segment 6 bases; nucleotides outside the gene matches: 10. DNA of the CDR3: TGTGCCAGCAGTGAAGCGGGGGGCGCTGGCGGTGATACGCAGTATTTT. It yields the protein CASSEAGGAGGDTQYF.

As DNA, the CDR3 is TGTGCCAGCTCGCGGACAGGGGTAGTGGAAGGCTACACCTTC. This sequence encodes CASSRTGVVEGYTF. The chain carries TRBV18 and TRBJ1-2, with TRBD1 matching over 9 bases. This CDR3 has 14 residues. Germline lookup yields CDR1 KGHSH and CDR2 LQKENI. V lost 6 bases and J lost 8; bases outside the gene matches: 10.

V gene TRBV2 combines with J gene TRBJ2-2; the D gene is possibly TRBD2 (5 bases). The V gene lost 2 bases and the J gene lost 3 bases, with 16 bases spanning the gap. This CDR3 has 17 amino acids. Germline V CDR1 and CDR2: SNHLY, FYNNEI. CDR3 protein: CASSEPRDYSYTGELFF. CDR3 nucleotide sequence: TGTGCCAGCAGTGAACCGCGAGACTACTCCTACACCGGGGAGCTGTTTTTT.

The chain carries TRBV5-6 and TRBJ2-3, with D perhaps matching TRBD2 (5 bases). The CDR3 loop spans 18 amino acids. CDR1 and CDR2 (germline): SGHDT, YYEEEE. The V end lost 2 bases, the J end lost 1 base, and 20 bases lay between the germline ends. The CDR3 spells CASSFTLTRESGTDTQYF. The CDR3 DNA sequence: TGTGCCAGCAGCTTTACTTTAACTCGGGAATCGGGCACAGATACGCAGTATTTT.

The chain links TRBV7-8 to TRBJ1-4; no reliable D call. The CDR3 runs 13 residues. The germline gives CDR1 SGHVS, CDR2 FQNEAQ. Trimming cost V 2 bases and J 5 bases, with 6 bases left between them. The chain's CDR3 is CASSLWQNEKLFF. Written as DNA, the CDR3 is TGTGCCAGCAGCTTATGGCAGAATGAAAAACTGTTTTTT. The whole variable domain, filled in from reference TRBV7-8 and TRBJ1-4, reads GAGVSQSPRYKVAKRGQDVALRCDPISGHVSLFWYQQALGQGPEFLTYFQNEAQLDKSGLPSDRFFAERPEGSVSTLKIQRTQQEDSAVYLCASSLWQNEKLFFGSGTQLSVL.

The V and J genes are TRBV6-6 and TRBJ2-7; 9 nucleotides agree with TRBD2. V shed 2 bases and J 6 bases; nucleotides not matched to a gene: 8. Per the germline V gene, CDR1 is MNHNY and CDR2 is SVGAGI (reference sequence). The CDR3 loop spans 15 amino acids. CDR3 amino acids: CASSYAPREGGEQYF. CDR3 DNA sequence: TGTGCCAGCAGTTACGCTCCGCGGGAGGGAGGCGAGCAGTACTTC.

Written as DNA, the CDR3 is TGTGCCGGCGGTCGTAGGGAGACGGATGAGCAGTTCTTC. This gives the protein CAGGRRETDEQFF. This chain connects TRBV7-8 to TRBJ2-1, with a weak D call TRBD2 (5 bases). The CDR3 is made up of 13 amino acids. Per the germline V gene, CDR1 is SGHVS and CDR2 is FQNEAQ. V was clipped by 11 bases and J by 8 bases, with 19 bases between them.

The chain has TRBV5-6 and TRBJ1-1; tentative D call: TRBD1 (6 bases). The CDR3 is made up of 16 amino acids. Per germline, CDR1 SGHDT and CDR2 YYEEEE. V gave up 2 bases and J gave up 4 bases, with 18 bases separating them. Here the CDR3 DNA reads TGTGCCAGCAGCTTCTGGCGCACAGGGAGTGTCACTGAAGCTTTCTTT. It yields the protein CASSFWRTGSVTEAFF.

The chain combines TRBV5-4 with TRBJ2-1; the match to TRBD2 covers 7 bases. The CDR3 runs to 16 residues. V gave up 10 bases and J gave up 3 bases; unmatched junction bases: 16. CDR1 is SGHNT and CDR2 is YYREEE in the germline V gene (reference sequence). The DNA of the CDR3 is TGTGCCGGCCTCGAAAGGGAGGGGTCAGGCTACAATGAGCAGTTCTTC. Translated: CAGLEREGSGYNEQFF.

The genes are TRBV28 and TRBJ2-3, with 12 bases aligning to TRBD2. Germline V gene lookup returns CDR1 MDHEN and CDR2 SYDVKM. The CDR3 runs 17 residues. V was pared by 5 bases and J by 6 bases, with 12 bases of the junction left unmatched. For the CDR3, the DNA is TGTGCCAGCAGTATATCAGGACTAGCGGGAAATTCGGATACGCAGTATTTT. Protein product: CASSISGLAGNSDTQYF.

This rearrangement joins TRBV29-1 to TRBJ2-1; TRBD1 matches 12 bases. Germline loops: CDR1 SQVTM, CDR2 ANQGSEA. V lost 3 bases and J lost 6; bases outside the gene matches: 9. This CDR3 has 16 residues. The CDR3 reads CSVDLGQGALRNEQFF. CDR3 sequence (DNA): TGCAGCGTTGATTTGGGACAGGGGGCGCTTCGCAATGAGCAGTTCTTC.